Detailed here is one T cell receptor beta chain. Its antigen is still unknown. There are no base qualities to consult, and no much larger clone falls within one base. The roughly 38 donors, aged about 6 to 100 years, were systemically healthy Caucasian individuals from Russia. Each donor gave 8 to 10 milliliters of peripheral blood, drawn into EDTA-treated Vacutainer tubes. Ficoll-Paque density-gradient centrifugation was used to isolate PBMCs, with at least 6.5 million per sample. Trizol reagent was used to extract total RNA from the PBMCs, yielding at least 5 micrograms per sample. The percentages of naive CD45RAhigh/CD27high T cells were determined by flow cytometry on a PBMC aliquot from every donor. The sample originates from a study of blood T cells in healthy people across ages (dated by TCRdb to about 2015). The study in broad terms: Template switching captured roughly one uniquely barcoded TCR beta cDNA molecule per two T cells in model experiments. Using deep sequencing normalized with unique cDNA molecular identifiers, the study measured how TCR beta repertoire diversity changes with age. Donors were grouped into four age groups: young (average roughly 15 years), middle-aged (around 39), aged (around 60) and long-lived (less than 85). Donors of different ages were randomly distributed across sequencing lanes to avoid experimental bias. Two additional independent replicas of 1 million unique cDNA reads from the same blood draw were analyzed for two donors (one aged 18 to 30 and one aged 80 or older). Beyond this particular receptor, the publication reports: Estimates of total diversity based on one million sequenced T cells were regarded as lower bounds and as underestimates. The percentage of naive T cells measured by flow cytometry correlated strongly with observed TCR beta diversity. Compared with the aged group, the long-lived group had more naive CD4+ T cells, fewer expanded clones and increased TCR diversity, suggesting age selection. Donor CMV infection status was unknown, potentially confounding age-related changes in expanded clonotypes. Because profiling used bulk unsorted PBMCs, naive and antigen-experienced compartments could not be compared conclusively. Observed TCR beta diversity per million T cells fell roughly linearly with age, and a significant reduction was already apparent by age about 36.

Library preparation used 5' RACE. TCRdb lists the instrument as Illumina HiSeq 2500. A second PCR of about 7 to 12 cycles was run with a J-beta primer mix and a sample-barcoded 5' primer. Each TCR beta cDNA molecule received a unique molecular identifier from a template-switch 5' adaptor carrying 12 random nucleotides. Each sample yielded at least 3 million CDR3-containing paired-end reads. All of the RNA was converted into first-strand cDNA using the Mint cDNA synthesis kit, with a TRBC-specific oligonucleotide serving as the primer. After uracil-DNA glycosylase treatment, a first 18-cycle PCR used universal primers M1SS and BC2_uni_R on all cDNA. In the authors' own workflow: For normalization, 1 million high-quality reads were randomly selected from each sample, with every read carrying a distinct molecular identifier. Instead of being binned into consensus sequences, reads with shared molecular identifiers were discarded. MiTCR, with a Q25 quality threshold and the strictest error-elimination algorithm, was used for CDR3 identification, clonotype clustering and error correction. Lower-bound total TCR beta diversity was estimated with a nonparametric unseen species model using Euler transformation. In TCRdb, the public reads were trimmed at Q25 with fastp and aligned with MiXCR, with productive beta chains retained. Each CDR3 protein gets just one entry, which takes the most common genes and DNA from the rows behind it. The V and J calls, along with clone size, are taken from TCRdb and not from the paper's own processing. Across this sample there are about 1.7 million distinct CDR3 sequences, with roughly 30% seen only once. The ten largest clonotypes hold more than 6% of the sample.

CDR1 and CDR2, looked up from the germline V gene, are LGHNT and FRNRAP. From the cysteine up to the phenylalanine, the CDR3 has a length of 15 residues. The retained sequence is limited to the CDR3, 45 bases, with the frame set at the first base. Trimming removed 4 bases from V and 1 base from J, leaving 12 bases between the germline ends. The sample taken for sequencing was blood. The rearranged segments are TRBV12-5 and TRBJ2-3; 6 matching bases give a weak D call of TRBD1. The TCR comes from a woman aged 30 to 39 in good health. Read as DNA, the sequence is TGTGCTAGTGGTTCCCGGGACACCCGCACAGATACGCAGTATTTT. Its protein reads: CASGSRDTRTDTQYF. With the rest looked up from the reference TRBV12-5 and TRBJ2-3 genes rather than sequenced, the full variable domain is DARVTQTPRHKVTEMGQEVTMRCQPILGHNTVFWYRQTMMQGLELLAYFRNRAPLDDSGMPKDRFSAEMPDATLATLKIQPSEPRDSAVYFCASGSRDTRTDTQYFGPGTRLTVL.